Described below is a single TCR beta chain sequence and its context. No antigen is known for it. Trimming took 2 bases from V and 7 from J, leaving 13 bases between them. The CDR3 runs to 13 residues. Germline CDR1 SGHKS, CDR2 YYEKEE (reference sequence). Libraries were prepared by immunoSEQ multiplex PCR; TCRdb keeps only in-frame clonotypes and omits some of them. The sample gives about 190,000 clones, under 95% of which show up once; roughly 0.99% is in the top ten. This sample was taken from a study of T cell responses to AZD1222 COVID-19 vaccine. Study outcomes and limitations: In a largely white British group with more females than males, clonal diversity was possibly underestimated.

This rearrangement joins TRBV5-5 to TRBJ2-7, with D unresolved. The sequence was collected from an adult in good health. The sequencing here drew on peripheral blood, taken on day 0 of AZD1222 vaccination. In DNA form, the CDR3 reads TGTGCCAGCAGCTTAGCACAGCCTTTGGAGCAGTACTTC. Translating gives CASSLAQPLEQYF.